The 16 T cell receptor beta chains below all came from one sample that was sequenced in a study of T cells after yellow fever vaccination. MiXCR was run by TCRdb on the 5' RACE reads, yielding one entry per CDR3 protein. The sample records roughly 520,000 distinct CDR3 sequences, 20% to 25% being singletons. This specimen consisted of PBMCs, obtained roughly 20 days after the first yellow fever vaccination. The receptors originated from a man between 18 and 35 years old who received the YFV17D yellow fever vaccine.

This chain uses TRBV28 with TRBJ1-4; D ambiguous. CDR3 length: 12 amino acids. Germline CDR1 is MDHEN and CDR2 is SYDVKM. Trimming pared 5 bases from V and 4 bases from J, leaving 5 bases between. In nucleotides, the CDR3 is TGTGCCAGCAGTGGGAGTAATGAAAAACTGTTTTTT. It encodes CASSGSNEKLFF.

This sequence joins TRBV7-3 and TRBJ2-1; 8 bases map to TRBD2. The V gene end was trimmed by 1 base and the J gene end by 4 bases; junction bases not matched to a gene: 3. Germline V gene lookup returns CDR1 SGHTA and CDR2 FQGTGA. The CDR3 has 15 amino acids. CDR3 nucleotide sequence: TGTGCCAGCAGCTTAATAGCGGGACAATACAATGAGCAGTTCTTC. The encoded protein is CASSLIAGQYNEQFF.

V and J are TRBV7-2 and TRBJ2-7, with D unclear. V was cut by 2 bases and J by 2 bases, with 13 bases left in between. Germline V gives CDR1 SGHTA, CDR2 FQGNSA. This CDR3 region has 15 residues. CDR3 nucleotide sequence: TGTGCCAGCAGCTTAACCGTCGGGCAGGCCTACGAGCAGTACGTC. Translating gives CASSLTVGQAYEQYV.

The chain links TRBV20-1 to TRBJ2-7; possibly TRBD1 or TRBD2 for D (5 bases each). The germline V and J ends were trimmed by 5 bases and 12 bases, with 20 bases remaining between them. The CDR3 extends over 12 amino acids. CDR1 and CDR2 (germline): DFQATT, SNEGSKA (reference sequence). The CDR3 DNA reads as TGCAGTGCTCCCGCTAGAGGGGATTGTCGGTACGTC. Amino acids: CSAPARGDCRYV.

V usage is TRBV6-2 or TRBV6-3 and J usage is TRBJ2-7; 7 bases are a match to TRBD1. This CDR3 comprises 15 residues. With V trimmed by 7 bases and J by 1 base, 10 bases remained unmatched. Germline-derived CDR1 and CDR2 are MNHEY and SVGEGT. CDR3 coding DNA: TGTGCCAGCAACGAACAGGGGCCGGGTTCCTACGAGCAGTACTTC. It specifies CASNEQGPGSYEQYF.

The rearrangement links TRBV10-2 to TRBJ2-1; no clear D. This CDR3 is built from 13 residues. The V gene lost 7 bases and the J gene lost 2 bases, with 9 bases spanning the gap. Germline lookup yields CDR1 WSHSY and CDR2 SAAADI. The CDR3 spells CASTKGTYNEQFF. For the CDR3, the DNA is TGCGCCAGCACTAAAGGGACCTACAATGAGCAGTTCTTC.

The V call is TRBV6-2 or TRBV6-3, the J call TRBJ2-2, with a possible D match to TRBD2 (6 bases). Germline V CDR1 and CDR2: MNHEY, SVGEGT. The CDR3 covers 15 residues. The V and J ends lost 6 bases and 5 bases respectively, with 16 bases between them. The CDR3 here is CASSPRDLGTGELFF. As DNA, the CDR3 is TGTGCCAGCAGCCCCCGGGACTTGGGAACCGGGGAGCTGTTTTTT.

Concerning this clonotype: A junction boundary mismatches the germline segment, possibly from a read error. This rearrangement joins TRBV5-1 to TRBJ1-2, with TRBD1 as a possible D gene (5 bases). This CDR3 is built from 13 residues. Germline lookup yields CDR1 SGHRS and CDR2 YFSETQ. CDR3: CASSFPGEISYAF. The DNA for the CDR3 is TGCGCCAGCAGCTTCCCGGGGGAGATATCCTACGCCTTC.

This clonotype was seen only a few times. The chain combines TRBV5-6 with TRBJ2-7; 9 bases fit TRBD2. The CDR3 runs to 15 residues. Germline-derived CDR1 and CDR2 are SGHDT and YYEEEE. Unmatched junction bases numbered 5, after V lost 1 base and J lost 3 bases. The CDR3 bases are TGTGCCAGCAGCTTGTTTGGGACTAGCATCTACGAGCAGTACGTC. Residues: CASSLFGTSIYEQYV.

The chain links TRBV5-1 to TRBJ2-1; D unresolved. The germline CDR1 and CDR2 sequences are SGHRS and YFSETQ. The V end was cut by 5 bases, the J end by 0 bases, with 18 bases between. This CDR3 is 17 amino acids long. The DNA for the CDR3 is TGCGCCAGCAGAGATCAGCGTTACTTGAGCTCCTACAATGAGCAGTTCTTC. It encodes CASRDQRYLSSYNEQFF. Together with reference TRBV5-1 and TRBJ2-1, the CDR3 gives the full variable domain: KAGVTQTPRYLIKTRGQQVTLSCSPISGHRSVSWYQQTPGQGLQFLFEYFSETQRNKGNFPGRFSGRQFSNSRSEMNVSTLELGDSALYLCASRDQRYLSSYNEQFFGPGTRLTVL.

The chain couples TRBV7-9 to TRBJ1-6, with 7 positions matching TRBD1. The CDR3 consists of 16 residues. Germline CDR1 is SEHNR and CDR2 is FQNEAQ (reference sequence). With 5 bases clipped from V and 6 bases from J, the junction kept 10 bases outside the gene matches. The CDR3 coding sequence is TGTGCCAGCAGCCCCACAGGGGCAATGGGTAATTCACCCCTCCACTTT. Its translation: CASSPTGAMGNSPLHF.

This clonotype turned up a few times. The chain employs TRBV18 and TRBJ2-1, with D possibly TRBD2 on 6 matching bases. The CDR3 runs 15 residues. Trimming took 2 bases from V and 3 from J, leaving 11 bases between them. From germline, CDR1 is KGHSH and CDR2 LQKENI. CDR3 loop: CASSPGRLLYNEQFF. The CDR3 DNA follows: TGTGCCAGCTCACCAGGGAGGCTGCTCTACAATGAGCAGTTCTTC.

This clonotype appeared a few times. The chain uses TRBV11-2 and TRBJ2-1; tentative D call: TRBD2 (5 bases). Looked up from germline, CDR1 is SGHAT and CDR2 is FQNNGV. V was clipped by 1 base and J by 6 bases, with 7 bases between them. The CDR3 has 13 amino acids. This chain's CDR3 is CASSLVRGNEQFF. In DNA, the CDR3 is TGTGCCAGCAGCTTAGTTCGGGGCAATGAGCAGTTCTTC. Complete variable domain (other parts from reference TRBV11-2 and TRBJ2-1): EAGVAQSPRYKIIEKRQSVAFWCNPISGHATLYWYQQILGQGPKLLIQFQNNGVVDDSQLPKDRFSAERLKGVDSTLKIQPAKLEDSAVYLCASSLVRGNEQFFGPGTRLTVL.

The chain employs TRBV20-1 and TRBJ1-4; D not resolved. The CDR3 length is 15 residues. Per germline, CDR1 DFQATT and CDR2 SNEGSKA (reference sequence). Trimming took off 6 bases at V and 3 bases at J, with 17 bases between the two ends. CDR3 sequence: CSAPLRLGSNEKLFF. The CDR3 coding sequence is TGCAGTGCCCCCCTTCGCTTGGGGTCTAATGAAAAACTGTTTTTT.

CDR3 DNA: TGTGCCAGCAGCGGGGGGGAGGGACTCGGACAAGAGACCCAGTACTTC. The encoded protein is CASSGGEGLGQETQYF. The chain joins TRBV9 to TRBJ2-5; TRBD2 matches 7 bases. Germline V gene data show CDR1 as SGDLS and CDR2 as YYNGEE. The length of the CDR3 is 16 residues. V was clipped by 3 bases and J by 2 bases; unmatched bases: 10.

The rearrangement uses TRBV18 and TRBJ1-1; D not certain. Germline lookup yields CDR1 KGHSH and CDR2 LQKENI. The CDR3 runs to 15 residues. Trimming stripped 3 bases from V and 1 base from J, with 12 bases between. CDR3 coding DNA: TGTGCCAGCTCACCCAACTTACCAGGGAACACTGAAGCTTTCTTT. This translates into CASSPNLPGNTEAFF.